Each of the 14 T cell receptor beta chains below was sequenced from the same sample in a study of CD8+ T cells in alopecia areata. Reverse transcribed after extraction, RNA yielded cDNA as the sequencing template. Using immunoSEQ multiplex PCR, the repertoire was profiled, and TCRdb retains in-frame clones only, with some absent. This sample has tens of thousands of clones, with 55% to 65% found just once. The sequences come from CD8+ T cells sorted from blood, collected at week 0. The receptors stem from a human donor with alopecia areata.

The gene calls are TRBV7-8 and TRBJ2-3; D is ambiguous. Looked up from germline, CDR1 is SGHVS and CDR2 is FQNEAQ. V was trimmed by 3 bases and J by 1 base, leaving 11 bases between them. The length of the CDR3 is 15 residues. The CDR3, as DNA: TGTGCCAGCAGCTTTTGCACACCCTGCACAGATACGCAGTATTTT. Amino acid sequence: CASSFCTPCTDTQYF.

V is TRBV4-3 and J is TRBJ2-7; 9 positions match TRBD2. Germline CDR1 and CDR2: LGHNA and YSLEER. The V gene end was trimmed by 4 bases and the J gene end by 6 bases; junction bases not matched to a gene: 1. The CDR3 runs 12 residues. The CDR3 spells CASSRGGGEQYF. The CDR3 bases are TGCGCCAGCAGCCGCGGGGGGGGCGAGCAGTACTTC.

The rearrangement uses TRBV27 and TRBJ2-1; D possibly corresponds to TRBD1 (6 bases). CDR1 and CDR2 from the germline V gene are MNHEY and SMNVEV (reference sequence). Trimming removed 3 bases from V and 4 bases from J, with 10 bases in between. The CDR3 is 14 residues long. The CDR3 DNA sequence: TGTGCCAGCAGTTTGGGGACACATTACAATGAGCAGTTCTTC. Its translation is CASSLGTHYNEQFF.

V gene TRBV4-3 combines with J gene TRBJ2-3; possible D gene TRBD1, 6 bases. Germline V gene data show CDR1 as LGHNA and CDR2 as YSLEER. The V gene lost 0 bases and the J gene lost 3 bases, with 16 bases spanning the gap. CDR3 length: 17 residues. CDR3 in amino acids: CASSQDRWGLGTDTQYF. As DNA, the CDR3 is TGCGCCAGCAGCCAAGATCGTTGGGGGCTAGGAACAGATACGCAGTATTTT.

This clone was found a few times. The junction does not match germline at one end; this may be a read error. The rearrangement uses TRBV27 and TRBJ1-2; 8 bases are shared with TRBD1. This CDR3 is 16 amino acids long. Germline CDR1 and CDR2: MNHEY and SMNVEV (reference sequence). The CDR3 DNA is TGTGCCAGCAGTTCCCTGACAGGGGCTGCTAACCATGGCTACACCTTC. Translated: CASSSLTGAANHGYTF.

The chain couples TRBV19 to TRBJ1-2, with a possible D match to TRBD1 (5 bases). This CDR3 spans 12 amino acids. Germline assignment: CDR1 LNHDA and CDR2 SQIVND (reference sequence). V was clipped by 11 bases and J by 8 bases, with 18 bases between them. The CDR3 here is CAGMGPSEGYTF. As DNA, the CDR3 is TGTGCCGGAATGGGACCTTCTGAGGGCTACACCTTC.

The chain employs TRBV27 and TRBJ1-1; D call uncertain. The CDR3 loop spans 14 amino acids. From germline, CDR1 is MNHEY and CDR2 SMNVEV (reference sequence). V was shortened by 5 bases and J by 2 bases, with 12 bases between the two germline ends. As DNA, the CDR3 is TGTGCCAGCAGTGGTTATGTTGGAAACACTGAAGCTTTCTTT. This encodes CASSGYVGNTEAFF.

The V call is TRBV6-5, the J call TRBJ2-2; D may be TRBD2 (5 bases). Germline CDR1 and CDR2: MNHEY and SVGAGI. The V end lost 7 bases, the J end lost 6 bases, and 12 bases lay between the germline ends. This CDR3 spans 13 amino acids. CDR3: CASTGGPPGELFF. CDR3 nucleotides: TGTGCCAGCACCGGAGGACCGCCCGGGGAGCTGTTTTTT.

This clone showed up just a few times. The chain recombines TRBV30 with TRBJ2-1; no definite D call. Trimming pared 0 bases from V and 5 bases from J, leaving 23 bases between. The V gene's germline CDR1 is GTSNPN and CDR2 SVGIG (reference sequence). This CDR3 spans 18 amino acids. CDR3 sequence (DNA): TGTGCCTGGAGTGTCGTTGCGTCTTGGAGCACCTACGACAATGAGCAGTTCTTC. It specifies CAWSVVASWSTYDNEQFF.

The sample holds a few counts of this clone. V and J are TRBV5-4 and TRBJ2-5, with D unclear. CDR1 and CDR2 (germline): SGHNT, YYREEE (reference sequence). The germline V and J ends were trimmed by 2 bases and 1 base, with 6 bases remaining between them. CDR3 size: 13 residues. In DNA, the CDR3 is TGTGCCAGCAGCTTTGACTTCCAAGAGACCCAGTACTTC. Its translation: CASSFDFQETQYF. Full variable domain (missing parts from reference TRBV5-4 and TRBJ2-5): ETGVTQSPTHLIKTRGQQVTLRCSSQSGHNTVSWYQQALGQGPQFIFQYYREEENGRGNFPPRFSGLQFPNYSSELNVNALELDDSALYLCASSFDFQETQYFGPGTRLLVL.

V gene TRBV25-1 combines with J gene TRBJ1-2, with D possibly TRBD1 on 6 matching bases. CDR3 size: 14 residues. Germline V gene lookup returns CDR1 MGHDK and CDR2 SYGVNS. The ends were cut back, 6 bases at V and 4 bases at J, with 15 bases in the middle. The chain's CDR3 is CASRGDRTSYGYTF. The CDR3 DNA is TGTGCCAGCAGGGGAGACAGGACCTCCTATGGCTACACCTTC.

On this clone itself: The junction does not match germline at one end; this may be a read error. The chain links TRBV6-5 to TRBJ2-7; no reliable D call. Germline V gives CDR1 MNHEY, CDR2 SVGAGI. This CDR3 has 13 amino acids. The CDR3 loop is CASSHSTSYEQYF. CDR3 sequence (DNA): TGTGCCAGCAGTCACTCCACGAGCTACGAGCAGTACTTC.

As for this clone: The same CDR3 is also encoded by other DNA sequences in this sample. The chain recombines TRBV5-1 with TRBJ1-2; no clear D. Trimming took off 0 bases at V and 3 bases at J, with 6 bases between the two ends. CDR3 length: 13 residues. Per the germline V gene, CDR1 is SGHRS and CDR2 is YFSETQ. The CDR3 DNA is TGCGCCAGCAGCTTGGGACTCGACTATGGCTACACCTTC. It yields the protein CASSLGLDYGYTF.

This clone was seen a handful of times. The genes are TRBV5-1 and TRBJ2-5; no reliable D call. CDR3 length: 14 residues. Germline CDR1 is SGHRS and CDR2 is YFSETQ. V was cut by 4 bases and J by 5 bases, with 15 bases left in between. In DNA form, the CDR3 reads TGCGCCAGCAGCCATATGACTGATGTGGAGACCCAGTACTTC. Translating it yields CASSHMTDVETQYF.